The TCR beta chain under discussion was sequenced for a study of blood T cell repertoires in COVID-19. Each participant's cohort was designated according to participant-reported clinical history. Original processing methods: Estimated nucleated cell counts came from reference gene primer amplification. Using immunoSEQ multiplex PCR, the repertoire was profiled, and TCRdb retains in-frame clones only, with some absent. The DNA was the basis for D and trimming; V, J and clone size are from that table. The sample has over 350,000 clones; around nine tenths are singletons. The CDR3 totals 13 residues. V was clipped by 7 bases and J by 4 bases; unmatched bases: 6.

This chain uses TRBV12-3 or TRBV12-4 with TRBJ2-7, with TRBD1 identical over 8 bases. The specimen sequenced was PBMCs or T cells enriched from blood (not recorded which). The source is a woman aged 45-60 years who had recovered from COVID-19. The CDR3 DNA reads TGTGCCAGCAAAGCGGACAGGGCTTACGAGCAGTACTTC. Amino acids: CASKADRAYEQYF.